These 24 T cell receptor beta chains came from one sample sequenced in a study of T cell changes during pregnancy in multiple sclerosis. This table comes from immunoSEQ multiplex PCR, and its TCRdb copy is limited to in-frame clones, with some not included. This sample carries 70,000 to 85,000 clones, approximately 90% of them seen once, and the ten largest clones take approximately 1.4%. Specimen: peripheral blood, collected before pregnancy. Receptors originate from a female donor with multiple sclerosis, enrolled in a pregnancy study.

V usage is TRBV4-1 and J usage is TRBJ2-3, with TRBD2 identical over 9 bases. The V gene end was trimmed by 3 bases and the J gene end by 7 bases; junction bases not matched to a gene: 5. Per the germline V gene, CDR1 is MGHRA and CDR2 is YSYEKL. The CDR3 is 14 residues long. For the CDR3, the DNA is TGCGCCAGCAGCCAGGCTAGCGGGGACAATACGCAGTATTTT. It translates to CASSQASGDNTQYF.

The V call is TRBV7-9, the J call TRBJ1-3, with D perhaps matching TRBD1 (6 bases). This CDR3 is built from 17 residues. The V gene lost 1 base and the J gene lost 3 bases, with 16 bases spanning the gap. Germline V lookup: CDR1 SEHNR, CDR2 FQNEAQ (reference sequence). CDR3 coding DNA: TGTGCCAGCAGCTTAGACCTTACAGGGTTCGGTGGAAACACCATATATTTT. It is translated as CASSLDLTGFGGNTIYF.

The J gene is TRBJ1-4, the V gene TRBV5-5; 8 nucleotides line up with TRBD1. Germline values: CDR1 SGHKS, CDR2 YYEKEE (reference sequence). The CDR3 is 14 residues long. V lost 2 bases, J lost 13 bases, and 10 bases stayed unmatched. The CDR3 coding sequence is TGTGCCAGCAGCTTACGGACGGGGGACAGGCCACTGTTTTTT. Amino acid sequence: CASSLRTGDRPLFF.

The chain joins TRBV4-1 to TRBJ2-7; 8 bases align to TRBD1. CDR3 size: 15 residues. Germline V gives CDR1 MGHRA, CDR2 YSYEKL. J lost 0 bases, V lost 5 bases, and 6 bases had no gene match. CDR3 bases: TGCGCCAGCAGCGTCTCAGGGGGCACCTCCTACGAGCAGTACTTC. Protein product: CASSVSGGTSYEQYF.

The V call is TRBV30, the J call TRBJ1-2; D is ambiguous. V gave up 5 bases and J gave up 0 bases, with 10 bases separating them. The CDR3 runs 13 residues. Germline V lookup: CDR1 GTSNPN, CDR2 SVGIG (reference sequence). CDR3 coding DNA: TGTGCCTGGGCCAGGCCCACTAACTATGGCTACACCTTC. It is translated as CAWARPTNYGYTF.

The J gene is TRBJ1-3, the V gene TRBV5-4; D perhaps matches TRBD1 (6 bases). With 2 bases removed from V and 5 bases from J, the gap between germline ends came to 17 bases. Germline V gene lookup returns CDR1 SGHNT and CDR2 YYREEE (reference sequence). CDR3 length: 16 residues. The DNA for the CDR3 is TGTGCCAGCAGCTTCGGGGGGGCTCTTCGGAGAAACACCATATATTTT. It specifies CASSFGGALRRNTIYF.

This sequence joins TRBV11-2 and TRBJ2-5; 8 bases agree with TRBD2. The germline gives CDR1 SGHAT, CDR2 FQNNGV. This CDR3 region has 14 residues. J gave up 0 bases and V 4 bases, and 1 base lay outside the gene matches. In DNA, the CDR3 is TGTGCCAGCAGCTCGGGGGGGAACCAAGAGACCCAGTACTTC. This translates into CASSSGGNQETQYF.

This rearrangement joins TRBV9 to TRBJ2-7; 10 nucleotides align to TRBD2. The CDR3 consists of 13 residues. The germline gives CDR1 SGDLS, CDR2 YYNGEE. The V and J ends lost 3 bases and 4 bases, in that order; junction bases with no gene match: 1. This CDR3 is CASSATSGYEQYF. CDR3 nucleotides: TGTGCCAGCAGCGCGACTAGCGGGTACGAGCAGTACTTC.

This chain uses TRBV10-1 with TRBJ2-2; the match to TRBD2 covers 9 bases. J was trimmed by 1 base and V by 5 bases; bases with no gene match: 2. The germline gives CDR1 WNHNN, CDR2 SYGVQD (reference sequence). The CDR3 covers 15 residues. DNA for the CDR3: TGCGCCAGCAGTCCTAGCGGGAAGAACACCGGGGAGCTGTTTTTT. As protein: CASSPSGKNTGELFF.

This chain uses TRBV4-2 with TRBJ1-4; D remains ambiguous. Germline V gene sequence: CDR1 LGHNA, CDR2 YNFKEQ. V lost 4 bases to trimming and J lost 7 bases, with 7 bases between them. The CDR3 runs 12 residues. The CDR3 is CASSPGGEKLFF. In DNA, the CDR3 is TGTGCCAGCAGCCCCGGCGGTGAAAAACTGTTTTTT.

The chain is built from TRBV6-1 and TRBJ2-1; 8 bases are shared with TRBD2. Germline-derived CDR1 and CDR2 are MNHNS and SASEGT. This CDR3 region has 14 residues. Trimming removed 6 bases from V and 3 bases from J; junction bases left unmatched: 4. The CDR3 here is CASRPGLGYNEQFF. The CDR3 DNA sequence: TGTGCCAGCAGGCCGGGACTAGGCTACAATGAGCAGTTCTTC.

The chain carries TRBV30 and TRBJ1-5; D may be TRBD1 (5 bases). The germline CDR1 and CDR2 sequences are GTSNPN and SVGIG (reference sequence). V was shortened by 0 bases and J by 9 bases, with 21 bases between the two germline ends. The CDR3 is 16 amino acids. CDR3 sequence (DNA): TGTGCCTGGAGTGTAAGAGGGCCTGCGCGGGGCGGGCCCCAGCATTTT. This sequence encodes CAWSVRGPARGGPQHF. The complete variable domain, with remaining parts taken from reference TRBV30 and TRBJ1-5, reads SQTIHQWPATLVQPVGSPLSLECTVEGTSNPNLYWYRQAAGRGLQLLFYSVGIGQISSEVPQNLSASRPQDRQFILSSKKLLLSDSGFYLCAWSVRGPARGGPQHFGDGTRLSIL.

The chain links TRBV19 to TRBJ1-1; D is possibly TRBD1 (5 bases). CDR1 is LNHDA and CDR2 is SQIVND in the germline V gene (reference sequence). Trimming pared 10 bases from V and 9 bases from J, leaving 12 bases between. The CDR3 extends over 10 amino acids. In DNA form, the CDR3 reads TGTGCCACCATGGCGGGGCAAGCTTTCTTT. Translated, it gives CATMAGQAFF.

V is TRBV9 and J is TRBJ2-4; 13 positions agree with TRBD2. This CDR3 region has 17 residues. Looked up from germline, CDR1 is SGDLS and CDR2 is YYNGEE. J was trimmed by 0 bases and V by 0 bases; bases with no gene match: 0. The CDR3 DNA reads TGTGCCAGCAGCGTAGGACTAGCGGGAGGAGCCAAAAACATTCAGTACTTC. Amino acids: CASSVGLAGGAKNIQYF.

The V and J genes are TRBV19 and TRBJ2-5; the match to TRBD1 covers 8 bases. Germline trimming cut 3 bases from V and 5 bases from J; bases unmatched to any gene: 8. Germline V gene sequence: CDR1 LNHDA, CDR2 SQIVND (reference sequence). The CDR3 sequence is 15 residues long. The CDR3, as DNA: TGTGCCAGTAGTATTTCTGGGACAGGAGGGGAGACCCAGTACTTC. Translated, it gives CASSISGTGGETQYF.

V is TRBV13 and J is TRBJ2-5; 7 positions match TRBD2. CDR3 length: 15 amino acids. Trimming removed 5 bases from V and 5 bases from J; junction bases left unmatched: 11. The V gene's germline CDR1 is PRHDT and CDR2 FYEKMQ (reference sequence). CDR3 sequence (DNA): TGTGCCAGCAGCCAAGCGGGGTCGGCGGGGGAGACCCAGTACTTC. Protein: CASSQAGSAGETQYF. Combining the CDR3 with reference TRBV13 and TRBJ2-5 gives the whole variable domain AAGVIQSPRHLIKEKRETATLKCYPIPRHDTVYWYQQGPGQDPQFLISFYEKMQSDKGSIPDRFSAQQFSDYHSELNMSSLELGDSALYFCASSQAGSAGETQYFGPGTRLLVL.

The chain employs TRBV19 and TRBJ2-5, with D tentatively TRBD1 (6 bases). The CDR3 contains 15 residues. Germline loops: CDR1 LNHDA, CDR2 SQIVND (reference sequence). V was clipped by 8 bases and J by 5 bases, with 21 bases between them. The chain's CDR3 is CASGQGRSVWETQYF. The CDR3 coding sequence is TGTGCCAGTGGGCAGGGGCGCTCGGTTTGGGAGACCCAGTACTTC.

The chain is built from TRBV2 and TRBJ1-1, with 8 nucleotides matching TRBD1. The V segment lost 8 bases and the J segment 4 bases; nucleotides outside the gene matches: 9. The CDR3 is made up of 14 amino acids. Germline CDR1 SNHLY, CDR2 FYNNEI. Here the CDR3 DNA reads TGTGCCAGCTCTATGACAGGGGTGGGCACTGAAGCTTTCTTT. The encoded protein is CASSMTGVGTEAFF.

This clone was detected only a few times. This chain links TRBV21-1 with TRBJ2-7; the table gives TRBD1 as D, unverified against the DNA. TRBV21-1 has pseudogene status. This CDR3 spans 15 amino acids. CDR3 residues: CASSDDRDASYEQYF. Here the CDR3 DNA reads TGTGCCAGCAGCGACGACAGGGATGCCTCCTACGAGCAGTACTTC.

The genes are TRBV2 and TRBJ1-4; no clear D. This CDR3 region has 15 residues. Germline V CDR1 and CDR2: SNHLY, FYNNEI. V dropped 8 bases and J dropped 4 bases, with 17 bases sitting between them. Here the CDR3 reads CASLFPGGINEKLFF. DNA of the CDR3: TGTGCCAGCCTATTCCCGGGAGGGATTAATGAAAAACTGTTTTTT.

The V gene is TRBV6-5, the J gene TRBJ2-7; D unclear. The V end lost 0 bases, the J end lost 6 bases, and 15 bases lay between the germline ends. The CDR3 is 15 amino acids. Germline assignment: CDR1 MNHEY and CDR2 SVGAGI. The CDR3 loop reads CASSYSAGPFLEQYF. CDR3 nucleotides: TGTGCCAGCAGTTACTCGGCAGGCCCTTTTCTCGAGCAGTACTTC.

The CDR3 bases are TGTGCCAGTAGTATTATTTCGACAAGACCAATGAACACTGAAGCTTTCTTT. Translation gives CASSIISTRPMNTEAFF. The V gene is TRBV19, the J gene TRBJ1-1; D is ambiguous. The CDR3 has 17 amino acids. CDR1 is LNHDA and CDR2 is SQIVND in the germline V gene (reference sequence). V was clipped by 3 bases and J by 0 bases, with 17 bases between them.

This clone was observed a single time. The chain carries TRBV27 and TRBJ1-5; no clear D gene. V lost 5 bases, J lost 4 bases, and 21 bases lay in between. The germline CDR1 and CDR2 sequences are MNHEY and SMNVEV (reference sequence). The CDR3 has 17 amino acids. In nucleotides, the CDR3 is TGTGCCAGCAGTCCTGCCGCGGGCAGCCACCTAAATCAGCCCCAGCATTTT. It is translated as CASSPAAGSHLNQPQHF.

DNA of the CDR3: TGTGCCAGCAGCTTAACGCCGAAGAGGGGGGGCCTGTCCGGCTACACCTTC. It yields the protein CASSLTPKRGGLSGYTF. V and J are TRBV7-3 and TRBJ1-2; weak D call: TRBD1 (6 bases). Germline assignment: CDR1 SGHTA and CDR2 FQGTGA. The V end was cut by 0 bases, the J end by 8 bases, with 22 bases between. The CDR3 consists of 17 residues.